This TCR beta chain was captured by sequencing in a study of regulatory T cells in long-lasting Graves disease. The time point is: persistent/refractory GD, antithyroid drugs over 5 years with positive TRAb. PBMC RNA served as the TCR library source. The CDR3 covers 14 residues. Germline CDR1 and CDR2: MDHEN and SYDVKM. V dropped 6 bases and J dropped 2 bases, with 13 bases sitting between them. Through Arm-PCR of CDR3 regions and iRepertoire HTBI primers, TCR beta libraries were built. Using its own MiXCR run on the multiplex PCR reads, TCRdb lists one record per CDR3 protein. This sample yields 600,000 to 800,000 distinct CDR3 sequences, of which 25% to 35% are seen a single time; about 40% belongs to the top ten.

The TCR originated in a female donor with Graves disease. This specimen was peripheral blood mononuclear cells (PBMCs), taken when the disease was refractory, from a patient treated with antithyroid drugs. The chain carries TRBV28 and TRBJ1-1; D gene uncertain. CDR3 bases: TGTGCCAGCAGCCCCTTGGAGGGAAACACTGAAGCTTTCTTT. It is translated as CASSPLEGNTEAFF. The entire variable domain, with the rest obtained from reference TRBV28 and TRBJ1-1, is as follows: DVKVTQSSRYLVKRTGEKVFLECVQDMDHENMFWYRQDPGLGLRLIYFSYDVKMKEKGDIPEGYSVSREKKERFSLILESASTNQTSMYLCASSPLEGNTEAFFGQGTRLTVV.